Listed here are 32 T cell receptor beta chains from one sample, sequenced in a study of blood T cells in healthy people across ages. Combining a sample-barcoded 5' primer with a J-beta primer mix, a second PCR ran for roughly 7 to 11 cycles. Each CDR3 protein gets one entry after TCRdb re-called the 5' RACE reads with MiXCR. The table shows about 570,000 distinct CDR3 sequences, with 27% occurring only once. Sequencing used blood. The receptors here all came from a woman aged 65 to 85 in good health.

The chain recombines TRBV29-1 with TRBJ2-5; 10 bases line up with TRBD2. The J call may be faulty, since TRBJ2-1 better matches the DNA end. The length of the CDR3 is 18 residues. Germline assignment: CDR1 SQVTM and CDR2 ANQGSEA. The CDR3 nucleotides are TGCAGCGTTGAAGATCAAGCGGGAGGGCCGACTGTAGGCAATGAGCAGTTCTTC. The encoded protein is CSVEDQAGGPTVGNEQFF.

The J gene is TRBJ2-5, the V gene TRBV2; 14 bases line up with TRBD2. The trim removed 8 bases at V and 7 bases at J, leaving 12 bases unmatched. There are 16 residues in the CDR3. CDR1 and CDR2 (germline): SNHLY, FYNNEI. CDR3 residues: CASHLTSGGAIATQYF. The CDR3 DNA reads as TGTGCCAGCCACCTGACTAGCGGGGGGGCCATTGCGACCCAGTACTTC.

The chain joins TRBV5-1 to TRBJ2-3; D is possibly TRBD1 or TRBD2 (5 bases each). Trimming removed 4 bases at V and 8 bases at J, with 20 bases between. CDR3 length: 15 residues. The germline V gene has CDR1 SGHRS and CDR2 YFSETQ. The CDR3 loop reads CASSREPGRGATQYF. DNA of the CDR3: TGCGCCAGCAGCCGAGAACCCGGACGAGGGGCTACGCAGTATTTT.

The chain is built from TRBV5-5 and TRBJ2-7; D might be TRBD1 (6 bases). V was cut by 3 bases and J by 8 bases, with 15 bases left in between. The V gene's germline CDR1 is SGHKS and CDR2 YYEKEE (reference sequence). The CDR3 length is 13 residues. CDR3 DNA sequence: TGTGCCAGCAGCTATACAACAGGGTACCAGCAGTACTTC. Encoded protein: CASSYTTGYQQYF.

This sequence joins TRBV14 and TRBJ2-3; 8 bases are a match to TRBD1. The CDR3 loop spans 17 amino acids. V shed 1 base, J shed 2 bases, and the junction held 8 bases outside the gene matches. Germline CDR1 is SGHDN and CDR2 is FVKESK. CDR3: CASSQVLQGANTDTQYF. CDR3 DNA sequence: TGTGCCAGCAGCCAAGTCCTCCAGGGGGCCAACACAGATACGCAGTATTTT.

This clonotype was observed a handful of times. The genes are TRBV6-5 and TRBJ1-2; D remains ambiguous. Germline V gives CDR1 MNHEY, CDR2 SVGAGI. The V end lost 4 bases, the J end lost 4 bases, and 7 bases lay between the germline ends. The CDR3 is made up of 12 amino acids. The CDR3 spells CASSFGVYGYTF. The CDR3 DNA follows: TGTGCCAGCAGTTTTGGGGTCTATGGCTACACCTTC.

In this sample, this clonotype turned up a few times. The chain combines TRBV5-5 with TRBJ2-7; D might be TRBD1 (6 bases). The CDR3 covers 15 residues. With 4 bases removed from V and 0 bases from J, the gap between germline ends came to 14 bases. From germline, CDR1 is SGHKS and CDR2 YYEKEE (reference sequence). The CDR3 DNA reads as TGTGCCAGCAGCCGCACAGGGTTAGACTCCTACGAGCAGTACTTC. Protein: CASSRTGLDSYEQYF.

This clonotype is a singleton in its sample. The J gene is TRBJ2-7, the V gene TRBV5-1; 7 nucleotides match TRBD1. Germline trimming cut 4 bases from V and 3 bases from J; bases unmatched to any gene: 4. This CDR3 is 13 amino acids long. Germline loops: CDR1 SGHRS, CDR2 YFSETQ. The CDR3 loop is CASSIGQDYEQYF. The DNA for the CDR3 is TGCGCCAGCAGCATCGGACAGGACTACGAGCAGTACTTC. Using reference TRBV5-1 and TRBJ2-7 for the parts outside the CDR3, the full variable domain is KAGVTQTPRYLIKTRGQQVTLSCSPISGHRSVSWYQQTPGQGLQFLFEYFSETQRNKGNFPGRFSGRQFSNSRSEMNVSTLELGDSALYLCASSIGQDYEQYFGPGTRLTVT.

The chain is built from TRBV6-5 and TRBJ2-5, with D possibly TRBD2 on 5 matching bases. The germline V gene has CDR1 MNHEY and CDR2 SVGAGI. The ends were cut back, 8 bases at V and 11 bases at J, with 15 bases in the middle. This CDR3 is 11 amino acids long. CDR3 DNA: TGTGCCAGCGGGGAGTGGGGTGAGCAGTACTTC. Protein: CASGEWGEQYF.

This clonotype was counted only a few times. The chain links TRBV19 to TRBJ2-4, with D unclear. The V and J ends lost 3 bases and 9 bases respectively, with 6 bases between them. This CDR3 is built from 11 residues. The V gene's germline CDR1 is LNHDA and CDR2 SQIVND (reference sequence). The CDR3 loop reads CASSIVGIQYF. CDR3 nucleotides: TGTGCCAGTAGTATTGTGGGCATTCAGTACTTC.

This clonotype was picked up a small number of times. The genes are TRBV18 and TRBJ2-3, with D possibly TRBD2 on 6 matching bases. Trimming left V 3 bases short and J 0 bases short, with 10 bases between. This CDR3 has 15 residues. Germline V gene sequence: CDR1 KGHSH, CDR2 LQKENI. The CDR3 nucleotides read TGTGCCAGCTCACCTCTAGCGTATAGCACAGATACGCAGTATTTT. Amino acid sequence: CASSPLAYSTDTQYF.

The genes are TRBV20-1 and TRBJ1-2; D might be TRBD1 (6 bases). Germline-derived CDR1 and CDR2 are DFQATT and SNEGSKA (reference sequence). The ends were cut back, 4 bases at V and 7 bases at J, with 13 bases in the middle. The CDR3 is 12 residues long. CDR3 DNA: TGCAGTGCTACCCTAGGGGGGGCTGGCTACACCTTC. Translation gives CSATLGGAGYTF.

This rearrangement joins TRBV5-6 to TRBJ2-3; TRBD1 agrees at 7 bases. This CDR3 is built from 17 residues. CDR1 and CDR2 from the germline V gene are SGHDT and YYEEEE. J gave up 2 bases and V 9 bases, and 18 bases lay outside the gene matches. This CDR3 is CAISESLGQLYTDTQYF. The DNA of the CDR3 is TGTGCCATCAGTGAGTCCTTGGGACAGCTCTACACAGATACGCAGTATTTT.

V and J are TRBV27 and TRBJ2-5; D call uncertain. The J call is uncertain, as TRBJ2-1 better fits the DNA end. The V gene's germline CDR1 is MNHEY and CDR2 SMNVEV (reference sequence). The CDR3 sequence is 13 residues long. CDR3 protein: CASTHGVYNEQFF. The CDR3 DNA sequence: TGTGCCAGCACCCATGGGGTTTACAATGAGCAGTTCTTC.

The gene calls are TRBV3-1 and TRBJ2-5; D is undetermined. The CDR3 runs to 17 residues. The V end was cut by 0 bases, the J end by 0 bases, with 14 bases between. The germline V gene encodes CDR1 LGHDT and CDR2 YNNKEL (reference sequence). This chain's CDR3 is CASSQEKPNWYQETQYF. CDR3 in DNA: TGTGCCAGCAGCCAAGAGAAGCCAAATTGGTACCAAGAGACCCAGTACTTC.

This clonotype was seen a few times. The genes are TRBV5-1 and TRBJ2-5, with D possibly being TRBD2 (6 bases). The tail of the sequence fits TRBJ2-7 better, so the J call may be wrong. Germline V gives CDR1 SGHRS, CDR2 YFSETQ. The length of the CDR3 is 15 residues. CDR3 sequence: CASSPASGEAYEQYF. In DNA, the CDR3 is TGCGCCAGCAGCCCCGCTTCGGGGGAAGCCTACGAGCAGTACTTC.

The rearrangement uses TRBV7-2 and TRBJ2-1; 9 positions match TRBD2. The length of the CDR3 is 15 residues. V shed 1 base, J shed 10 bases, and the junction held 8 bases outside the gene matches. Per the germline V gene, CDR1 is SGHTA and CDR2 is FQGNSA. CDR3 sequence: CASSLEAGGFREQFF. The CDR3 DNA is TGTGCCAGCAGCTTAGAGGCGGGGGGGTTTCGGGAGCAGTTCTTC. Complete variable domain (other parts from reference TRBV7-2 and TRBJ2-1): GAGVSQSPSNKVTEKGKDVELRCDPISGHTALYWYRQSLGQGLEFLIYFQGNSAPDKSGLPSDRFSAERTGGSVSTLTIQRTQQEDSAVYLCASSLEAGGFREQFFGPGTRLTVL.

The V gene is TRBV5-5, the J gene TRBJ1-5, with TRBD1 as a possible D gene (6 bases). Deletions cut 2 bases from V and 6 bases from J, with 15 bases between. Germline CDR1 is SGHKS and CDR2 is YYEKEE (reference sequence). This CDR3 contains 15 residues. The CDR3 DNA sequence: TGTGCCAGCAGCTTATTATGGGGGGCCGCTCAGCCCCAGCATTTT. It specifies CASSLLWGAAQPQHF.

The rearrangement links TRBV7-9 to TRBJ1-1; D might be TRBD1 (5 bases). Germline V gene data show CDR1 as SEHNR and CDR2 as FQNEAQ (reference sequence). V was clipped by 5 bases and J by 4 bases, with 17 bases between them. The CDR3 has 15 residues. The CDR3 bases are TGTGCCAGCAGCCCCAGGGTACCGACGAGCACTGAAGCTTTCTTT. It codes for CASSPRVPTSTEAFF.

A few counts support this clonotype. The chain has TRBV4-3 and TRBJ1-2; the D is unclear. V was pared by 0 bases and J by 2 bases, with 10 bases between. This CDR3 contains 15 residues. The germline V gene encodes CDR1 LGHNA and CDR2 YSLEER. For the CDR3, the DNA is TGCGCCAGCAGCCAAGACGGGGTATCCAACTATGGCTACACCTTC. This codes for CASSQDGVSNYGYTF.

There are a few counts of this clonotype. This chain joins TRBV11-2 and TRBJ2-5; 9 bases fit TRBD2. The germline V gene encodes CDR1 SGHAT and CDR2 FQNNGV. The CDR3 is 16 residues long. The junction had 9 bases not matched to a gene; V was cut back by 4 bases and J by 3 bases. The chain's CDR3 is CASSSRGGAGEETQYF. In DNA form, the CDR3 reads TGTGCCAGCAGCTCCCGCGGGGGGGCCGGGGAAGAGACCCAGTACTTC.

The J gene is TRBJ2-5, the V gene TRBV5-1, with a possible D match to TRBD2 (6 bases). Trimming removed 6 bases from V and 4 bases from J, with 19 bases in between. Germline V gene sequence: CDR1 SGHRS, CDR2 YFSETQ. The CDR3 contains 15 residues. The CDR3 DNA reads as TGCGCCAGCATTCGTGGTAGGGCGGAGGGAGAGACCCAGTACTTC. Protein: CASIRGRAEGETQYF.

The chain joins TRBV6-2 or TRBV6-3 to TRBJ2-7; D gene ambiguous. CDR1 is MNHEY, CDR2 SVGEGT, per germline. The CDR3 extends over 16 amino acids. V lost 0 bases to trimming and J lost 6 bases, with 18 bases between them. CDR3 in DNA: TGTGCCAGCAGTTACTCGTTTTCCCGGACCGGGCCCGAGCAGTACTTC. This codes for CASSYSFSRTGPEQYF.

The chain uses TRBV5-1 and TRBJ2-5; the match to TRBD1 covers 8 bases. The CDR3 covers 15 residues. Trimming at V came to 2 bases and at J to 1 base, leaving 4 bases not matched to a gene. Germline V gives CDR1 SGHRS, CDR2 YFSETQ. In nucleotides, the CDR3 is TGCGCCAGCAGCTTCTCCACAGGGGGCCAAGAGACCCAGTACTTC. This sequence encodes CASSFSTGGQETQYF.

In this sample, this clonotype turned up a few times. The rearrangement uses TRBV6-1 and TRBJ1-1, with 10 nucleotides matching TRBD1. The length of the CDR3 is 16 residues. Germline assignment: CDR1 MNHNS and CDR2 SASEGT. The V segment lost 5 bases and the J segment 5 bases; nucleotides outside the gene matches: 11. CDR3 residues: CASSPPGQGLRTEAFF. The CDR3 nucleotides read TGTGCCAGCAGTCCCCCGGGACAGGGGCTAAGGACTGAAGCTTTCTTT.

CDR3 sequence (DNA): TGTGCCAGCAGCCAGAACGACAGAGAGAGCTATGGCTACACCTTC. Protein: CASSQNDRESYGYTF. The J gene is TRBJ1-2, the V gene TRBV4-2; D may be TRBD1 (5 bases). V lost 3 bases and J 4 bases, leaving 15 bases between the germline ends. Looked up from germline, CDR1 is LGHNA and CDR2 is YNFKEQ. CDR3 length equals 15 residues.

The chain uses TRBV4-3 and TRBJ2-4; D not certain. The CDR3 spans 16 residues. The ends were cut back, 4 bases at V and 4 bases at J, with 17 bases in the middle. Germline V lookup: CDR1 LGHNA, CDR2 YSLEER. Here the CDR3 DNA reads TGCGCCAGCAGCCCTCATGAGAGAGACGGGAAAAACATTCAGTACTTC. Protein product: CASSPHERDGKNIQYF.

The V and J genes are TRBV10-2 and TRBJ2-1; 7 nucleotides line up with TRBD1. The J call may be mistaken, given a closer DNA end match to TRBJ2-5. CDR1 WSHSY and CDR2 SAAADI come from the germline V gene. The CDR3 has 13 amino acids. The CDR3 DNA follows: TGCGCCAGCAACCAAGGGGGCACAGAGACCCAGTACTTC. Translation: CASNQGGTETQYF.

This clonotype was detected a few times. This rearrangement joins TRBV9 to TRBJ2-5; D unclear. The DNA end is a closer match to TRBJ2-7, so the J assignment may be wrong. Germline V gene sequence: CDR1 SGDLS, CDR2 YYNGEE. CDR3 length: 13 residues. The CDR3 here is CASSVETGYEQYF. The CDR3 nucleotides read TGTGCCAGCAGCGTCGAGACTGGCTACGAGCAGTACTTC.

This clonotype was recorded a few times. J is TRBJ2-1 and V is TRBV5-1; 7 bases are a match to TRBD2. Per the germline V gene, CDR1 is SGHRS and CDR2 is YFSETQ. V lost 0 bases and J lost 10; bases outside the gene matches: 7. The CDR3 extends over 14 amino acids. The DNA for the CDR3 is TGCGCCAGCAGCTTGGGGGAGGGCGCGTGGGAGCAGTTCTTC. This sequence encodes CASSLGEGAWEQFF.

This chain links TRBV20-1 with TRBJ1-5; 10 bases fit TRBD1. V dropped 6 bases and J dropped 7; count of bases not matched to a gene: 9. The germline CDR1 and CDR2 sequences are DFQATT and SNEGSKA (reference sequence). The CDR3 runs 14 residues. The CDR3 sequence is CSARPGQGKQPQHF. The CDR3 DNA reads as TGCAGTGCACGCCCGGGACAGGGGAAGCAGCCCCAGCATTTT.

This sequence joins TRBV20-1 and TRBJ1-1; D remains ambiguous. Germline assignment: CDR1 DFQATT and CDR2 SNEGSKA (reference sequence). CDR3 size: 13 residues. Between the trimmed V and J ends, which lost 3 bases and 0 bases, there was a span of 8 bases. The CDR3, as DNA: TGCAGTGCTAGCCCTCGAGTGAACACTGAAGCTTTCTTT. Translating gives CSASPRVNTEAFF.